This is a list of T cell receptor beta chains from one sample in a study of cytomegalovirus exposure and HLA in healthy donors. Using immunoSEQ multiplex PCR, the repertoire was profiled, and TCRdb retains in-frame clones only, with some absent. The sample has 95,000 to 150,000 clones, around 79% seen once. Sequencing was carried out using PBMCs. The origin of the receptors is a woman aged 40 to 50 in good health and CMV-seronegative. The CDR3 runs from the conserved cysteine through the conserved F or W. The order of the fields is J gene, clone size, V gene, CDR3 protein. Expanded clones get a size class; other rows say once, few or many, or leave the size out.

>TRBJ1-1|-|TRBV27
CASSGQANTEAFF
>TRBJ2-5|few|TRBV5-4
CASSLQGGQETQYF
>TRBJ2-4|-|TRBV9
CASSQGLAGTGAKNIQYF
>TRBJ1-2|-|TRBV7-2
CASSLGLRRGFGYTF
>TRBJ1-2|-|TRBV4-1
CASSQTGGAYGYTF
>TRBJ2-1|-|TRBV28
CASSSNQFRAQTYNEQFF
>TRBJ2-1|-|TRBV4-3
CASSQEYWGGTSGINEQFF
>TRBJ2-1|-|TRBV19
CASSMPGGNEQFF
>TRBJ2-6|-|TRBV18
CASSQTSGTGANVLTF
>TRBJ2-3|-|TRBV29-1
CSVVGASGMGADTQYF
>TRBJ2-7|-|TRBV28
CASRSGTGTPYEQYF
>TRBJ1-2|-|TRBV5-8
CASSLGGQFTGYTF
>TRBJ1-1|-|TRBV10-3
CAISEREGNTEAFF
>TRBJ2-6|-|TRBV4-1
CASSTGAGANVLTF
>TRBJ2-2|-|TRBV5-1
CASSLGGGNTGELFF
>TRBJ2-7|-|TRBV5-1
CASSSPGTGGREQYF
>TRBJ2-2|-|TRBV19
CASTSRQRTGELFF
>TRBJ2-1|-|TRBV6-5
CATSLGGGSYNEQFF
>TRBJ1-5|-|TRBV6-1
CASSEIPGSNQPQHF
>TRBJ1-6|-|TRBV5-1
CASSTGQFLSPLHF
>TRBJ2-3|few|TRBV25-1
CASTSPAAAGEEADTQYF
>TRBJ1-1|once|TRBV5-4
CASSFGRDPEAFF
>TRBJ1-2|-|TRBV4-1
CASSQETGGVYGYTF
>TRBJ1-1|once|TRBV7-2
CASSRGAGYTEAFF
>TRBJ1-2|-|TRBV27
CASSSGGGQRYGYTF
>TRBJ2-2|-|TRBV19
CASSIPYRGRNTGELFF
>TRBJ2-3|-|TRBV7-9
CASSHNLAGGPTDTQYF
>TRBJ2-6|-|TRBV4-2
CASSQNGKGATGANVLTF
>TRBJ2-7|-|TRBV7-2
CASSPRLAGAYEQYF
>TRBJ1-5|-|TRBV19
CASSITFSLRQPQHF
>TRBJ1-2|-|TRBV28
CASTNRGQTLYGYTF
>TRBJ2-7|-|TRBV6-5
CASSQNYEQYF
>TRBJ2-1|few|TRBV19
CASSISDGTYNEQFF
>TRBJ2-2|-|TRBV21-1
CASSKGPGTGELFF
>TRBJ2-3|-|TRBV19
CASSIYPDTQYF
>TRBJ2-3|-|TRBV2
CASSSGLAGGGEHTDTQYF
>TRBJ1-4|-|TRBV6-5
CASSFREAEKLFF
>TRBJ2-7|-|TRBV27
CASSFVSAGGIYEQYF
>TRBJ2-2|-|TRBV28
CASSPTGWITGELFF
>TRBJ2-7|-|TRBV10-3
CAISRGLAGGSEQYF
>TRBJ2-7|-|TRBV7-2
CASSLTLSREGYEQYF
>TRBJ2-2|-|TRBV4-1
CASSPESGTKGGELFF
>TRBJ1-2|-|TRBV4-3
CASSGAGYGYTF